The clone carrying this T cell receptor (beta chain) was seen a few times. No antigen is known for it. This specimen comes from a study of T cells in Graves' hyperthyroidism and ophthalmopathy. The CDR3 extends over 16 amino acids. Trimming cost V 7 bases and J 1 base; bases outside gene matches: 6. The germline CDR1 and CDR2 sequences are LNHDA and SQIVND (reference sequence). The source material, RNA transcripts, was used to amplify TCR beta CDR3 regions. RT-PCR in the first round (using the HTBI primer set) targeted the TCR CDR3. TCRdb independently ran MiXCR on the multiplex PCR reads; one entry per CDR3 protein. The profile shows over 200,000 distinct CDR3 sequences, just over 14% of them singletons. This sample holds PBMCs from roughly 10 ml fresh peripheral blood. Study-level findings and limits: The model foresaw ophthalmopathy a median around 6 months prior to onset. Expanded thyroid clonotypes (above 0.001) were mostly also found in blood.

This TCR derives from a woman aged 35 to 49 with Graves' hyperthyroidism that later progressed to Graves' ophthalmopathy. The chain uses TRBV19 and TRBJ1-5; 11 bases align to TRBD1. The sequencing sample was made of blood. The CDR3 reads CASNYRTGGSNQPQHF. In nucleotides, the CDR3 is TGTGCCAGTAACTACCGGACAGGGGGCAGCAATCAGCCCCAGCATTTT.